These 19 T cell receptor beta chains share one sample of origin, sequenced in a study of cytomegalovirus exposure and HLA in healthy donors (dated by TCRdb to the late 2010s). Libraries were constructed by the immunoSEQ multiplex PCR assay. For the multiplex PCR, a mixture combining 60 forward primers for TCR Vbeta segments and 13 reverse primers for TCR Jbeta segments was used. TCRdb limited this immuneACCESS table to in-frame rearrangements with V and J called. A share of clones is missing; checked studies link under half to unresolved V genes, and the rest is unexplained. This specimen's table enumerates under 90,000 clones. The ten largest clones capture roughly 8% of the sample. The source material was PBMCs. Source of these receptors: a female donor in good health and CMV-seropositive.

The V call is TRBV5-1, the J call TRBJ1-2; no firm D call. The CDR3 has 14 residues. V lost 4 bases to trimming and J lost 8 bases, with 18 bases between them. Germline assignment: CDR1 SGHRS and CDR2 YFSETQ. CDR3 sequence: CASSDIGMRGGYTF. The CDR3 nucleotides are TGCGCCAGCAGCGACATCGGGATGCGCGGGGGCTACACCTTC.

The chain is built from TRBV19 and TRBJ2-1, with 9 bases that match TRBD2. The CDR3 contains 14 residues. V shed 3 bases, J shed 4 bases, and the junction held 1 base outside the gene matches. Germline CDR1 and CDR2: LNHDA and SQIVND (reference sequence). CDR3 bases: TGTGCCAGTAGTATGCTAGCGGGGTACAATGAGCAGTTCTTC. Amino acids: CASSMLAGYNEQFF.

The CDR3 reads CASSPGQEFGQPQHF. The CDR3 region has the DNA TGTGCCAGCTCACCGGGACAGGAGTTCGGTCAGCCCCAGCATTTT. V and J are TRBV18 and TRBJ1-5; 8 bases agree with TRBD1. The germline gives CDR1 KGHSH, CDR2 LQKENI. This CDR3 is 15 amino acids long. After removal of 3 bases from V and 6 bases from J, the junction contained 7 bases not matched to a gene.

The chain carries TRBV4-3 and TRBJ2-7, with a weak D call TRBD2 (5 bases). Germline-derived CDR1 and CDR2 are LGHNA and YSLEER. The CDR3 consists of 16 residues. Between the trimmed V and J ends, which lost 1 base and 7 bases, there was a span of 20 bases. The chain's CDR3 is CASSQGEGPPPPEQYF. The CDR3 DNA is TGCGCCAGCAGCCAAGGAGAGGGCCCCCCTCCGCCTGAGCAGTACTTC.

The chain employs TRBV10-3 and TRBJ2-7; perhaps TRBD1 as D (5 bases). The CDR3 runs 14 residues. Germline assignment: CDR1 ENHRY and CDR2 SYGVKD. V was pared by 3 bases and J by 6 bases, with 15 bases between. CDR3 DNA sequence: TGTGCCATCAGTGATGGGGCCGGAATCGTCGAGCAGTACTTC. The encoded protein is CAISDGAGIVEQYF.

The chain recombines TRBV30 with TRBJ1-5; D remains unclear. The V and J ends lost 4 bases and 4 bases respectively, with 11 bases between them. The CDR3 consists of 13 residues. Germline V gene lookup returns CDR1 GTSNPN and CDR2 SVGIG (reference sequence). DNA for the CDR3: TGTGCCTGGAATCCCACAAAGAATCAGCCCCAGCATTTT. Amino acid sequence: CAWNPTKNQPQHF.

The rearrangement links TRBV5-6 to TRBJ2-1; 10 nucleotides match TRBD2. This CDR3 is built from 15 residues. Trimming removed 5 bases from V and 3 bases from J; junction bases left unmatched: 5. CDR1 is SGHDT, CDR2 YYEEEE, per germline. For the CDR3, the DNA is TGTGCCAGCAGGGTAGCGGGAGGAGGCTACAATGAGCAGTTCTTC. This codes for CASRVAGGGYNEQFF.

CDR3 protein: CASSLALLAGGNEQFF. In nucleotides, the CDR3 is TGTGCCAGCAGCTTGGCCTTACTAGCGGGAGGGAATGAGCAGTTCTTC. The chain is built from TRBV5-6 and TRBJ2-1; 13 bases map to TRBD2. Germline values: CDR1 SGHDT, CDR2 YYEEEE. This CDR3 is built from 16 residues. With 0 bases clipped from V and 7 bases from J, the junction kept 4 bases outside the gene matches.

This chain links TRBV4-1 with TRBJ1-6; weak D call: TRBD1 (5 bases). V lost 0 bases and J 11 bases, leaving 17 bases between the germline ends. CDR1 is MGHRA, CDR2 YSYEKL, per germline. The length of the CDR3 is 16 residues. CDR3 amino acids: CASSQEGAGLLTPLHF. CDR3 bases: TGCGCCAGCAGCCAAGAAGGTGCGGGACTCTTGACACCCCTCCACTTT.

The chain recombines TRBV15 with TRBJ1-5; 8 nucleotides align to TRBD1. After removal of 1 base from V and 3 bases from J, the junction contained 5 bases not matched to a gene. The CDR3 is 16 residues long. The germline gives CDR1 LNHNV, CDR2 YYDKDF (reference sequence). The CDR3 protein is CATSRARDRINQPQHF. The CDR3 DNA follows: TGTGCCACCAGCAGAGCACGGGACAGGATCAATCAGCCCCAGCATTTT.

V gene TRBV7-2 combines with J gene TRBJ2-1; TRBD2 matches 11 bases. The CDR3 is made up of 18 amino acids. The germline CDR1 and CDR2 sequences are SGHTA and FQGNSA. V lost 2 bases and J lost 0; bases outside the gene matches: 6. CDR3: CASSLTASGGSSYNEQFF. DNA of the CDR3: TGTGCCAGCAGCTTAACGGCTAGCGGGGGGAGCTCCTACAATGAGCAGTTCTTC.

As to this clone: This sample also contains other DNA sequences that code for the same CDR3. The chain uses TRBV19 and TRBJ1-2, with 8 positions matching TRBD1. V shed 6 bases and J 4 bases; nucleotides not matched to a gene: 10. Germline loops: CDR1 LNHDA, CDR2 SQIVND (reference sequence). CDR3 size: 15 residues. The CDR3 region has the DNA TGTGCCAGTAGCCCCGGGACAGGAGAGAGCTATGGCTACACCTTC. Translation gives CASSPGTGESYGYTF.

The V and J genes are TRBV7-9 and TRBJ2-1; 9 positions match TRBD2. CDR1 and CDR2 (germline): SEHNR, FQNEAQ (reference sequence). This CDR3 has 15 residues. J gave up 7 bases and V 5 bases, and 9 bases lay outside the gene matches. In nucleotides, the CDR3 is TGTGCCAGCAGCCATTTAGCGGGAGAGCGGAATGAGCAGTTCTTC. Translated: CASSHLAGERNEQFF. The entire variable domain, with the rest obtained from reference TRBV7-9 and TRBJ2-1, is as follows: DTGVSQNPRHKITKRGQNVTFRCDPISEHNRLYWYRQTLGQGPEFLTYFQNEAQLEKSRLLSDRFSAERPKGSFSTLEIQRTEQGDSAMYLCASSHLAGERNEQFFGPGTRLTVL.

The CDR3, as DNA: TGCGCCAGCAGCCCTGACAGGGTGAATGAGCAGTTCTTC. Its protein product is CASSPDRVNEQFF. This rearrangement joins TRBV4-1 to TRBJ2-1; TRBD1 agrees at 7 bases. The V segment lost 4 bases and the J segment 7 bases; nucleotides outside the gene matches: 4. The germline V gene has CDR1 MGHRA and CDR2 YSYEKL. The CDR3 consists of 13 residues.

This chain's CDR3 is CASTLPSGSEAFF. DNA of the CDR3: TGTGCCAGCACCCTCCCCTCGGGTTCTGAAGCTTTCTTT. The chain carries TRBV6-6 and TRBJ1-1; no reliable D call. The CDR3 is 13 amino acids. Trimming took 7 bases from V and 6 from J, leaving 15 bases between them. Germline V gives CDR1 MNHNY, CDR2 SVGAGI (reference sequence).

The J gene is TRBJ2-7, the V gene TRBV7-2, with D perhaps TRBD1 (6 bases). CDR3 size: 14 residues. Germline V CDR1 and CDR2: SGHTA, FQGNSA. Trimming shortened V by 1 base and J by 0 bases, and 7 bases separated the two germline ends. The CDR3 DNA follows: TGTGCCAGCAGCTTAGGGACAGACTCCTACGAGCAGTACTTC. It encodes CASSLGTDSYEQYF.

CDR3 in amino acids: CATLGGSGSSYEQYF. For the CDR3, the DNA is TGTGCCACCCTGGGGGGAAGCGGGAGCTCCTACGAGCAGTACTTC. The J gene is TRBJ2-7, the V gene TRBV6-5; 8 nucleotides line up with TRBD2. V lost 10 bases and J lost 0; bases outside the gene matches: 11. The germline gives CDR1 MNHEY, CDR2 SVGAGI. There are 15 residues in the CDR3.

V usage is TRBV28 and J usage is TRBJ1-1, with D hard to call. The CDR3 spans 14 residues. The germline CDR1 and CDR2 sequences are MDHEN and SYDVKM. Trimming pared 4 bases from V and 4 bases from J, leaving 13 bases between. The CDR3 reads CASSSNTRGTEAFF. For the CDR3, the DNA is TGTGCCAGCAGTTCCAACACCCGGGGCACTGAAGCTTTCTTT.

This chain connects TRBV28 to TRBJ1-2; TRBD1 might be the D (5 bases). The germline V gene encodes CDR1 MDHEN and CDR2 SYDVKM. CDR3 length: 15 residues. V shed 7 bases and J shed 5 bases, with 20 bases lying between them. Here the CDR3 reads CASKLQTTVPYGYTF. Written as DNA, the CDR3 is TGTGCCAGCAAACTTCAAACGACAGTCCCGTATGGCTACACCTTC.